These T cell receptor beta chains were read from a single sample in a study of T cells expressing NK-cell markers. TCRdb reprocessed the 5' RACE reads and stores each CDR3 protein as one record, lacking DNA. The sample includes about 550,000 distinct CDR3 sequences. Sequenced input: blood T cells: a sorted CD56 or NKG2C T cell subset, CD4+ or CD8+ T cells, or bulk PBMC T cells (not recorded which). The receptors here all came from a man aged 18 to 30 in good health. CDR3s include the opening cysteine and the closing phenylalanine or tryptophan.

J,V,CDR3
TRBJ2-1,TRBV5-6,CASSFPLAGVVNEQFF
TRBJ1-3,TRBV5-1,CASSLDQGQGNTIYF
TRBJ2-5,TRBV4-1,CASSILTGGETQYF
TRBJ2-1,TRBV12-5,CASGLVLAASSYNEQFF
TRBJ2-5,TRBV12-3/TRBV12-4,CASRRDPQETQYF
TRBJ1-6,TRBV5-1,CASSLSGSGRAPLHF
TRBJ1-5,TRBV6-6,CASSITGYQPQHF
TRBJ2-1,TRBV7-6,CASSFSSGPPNEQFF
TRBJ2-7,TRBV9,CASSIRDSRSYEQYF
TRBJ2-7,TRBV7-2,CASSQTRDSSYEQYF
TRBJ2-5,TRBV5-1,CASSLRLAGGITQETQYF
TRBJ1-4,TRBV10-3,CAISESASGNEKLFF
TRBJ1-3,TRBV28,CASSLSPGNTIYF
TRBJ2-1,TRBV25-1,CASSEYLAGVFYNEQFF
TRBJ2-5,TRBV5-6,CASSLWDRGHQETQYF
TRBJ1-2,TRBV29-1,CSVPSGGTNYGYTF
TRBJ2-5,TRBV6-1,CASRTSGRYQETQYF
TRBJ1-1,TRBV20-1,CSARPKPSVAFF
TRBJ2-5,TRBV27,CASASSGNPSGETQYF
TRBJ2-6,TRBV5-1,CASSLAGRASPSGANVLTF
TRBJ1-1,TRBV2,CASRFERGWDTEAFF
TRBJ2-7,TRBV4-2,CASSQTSITPREQYF
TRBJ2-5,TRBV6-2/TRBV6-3,CASSYSSGRASETQYF
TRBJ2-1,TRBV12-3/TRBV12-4,CASSSLAPDEQFF
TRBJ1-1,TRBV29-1,CSVEVSSLNTEAFF
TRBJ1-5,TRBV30,CAFTTGGNQPQHF
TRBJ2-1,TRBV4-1,CASSHIAGLYNEQFF
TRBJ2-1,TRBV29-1,CSVEGSGVSYNEQFF
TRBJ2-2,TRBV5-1,CASSLVYRGLNTGELFF
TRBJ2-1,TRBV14,CASSPQSVNEQFF
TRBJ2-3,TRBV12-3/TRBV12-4,CASSPWREGTDTQYF
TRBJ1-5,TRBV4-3,CASSQDWTEGQPQHF
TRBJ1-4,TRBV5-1,CASSADRAAEKLFF
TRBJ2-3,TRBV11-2,CASSSLWASGDSTDTQYF
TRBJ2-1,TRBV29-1,CSVVPSGTVTGQFF
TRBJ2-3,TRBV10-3,CAISQTGGQDTQYF
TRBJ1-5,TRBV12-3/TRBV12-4,CASSLGAQGARPQHF
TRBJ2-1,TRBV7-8,CASSSGGWYSYNEQFF
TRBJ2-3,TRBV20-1,CSARLSPGDTQYF
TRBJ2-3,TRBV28,CAISAGGLDTQYF
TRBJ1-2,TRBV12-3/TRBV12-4,CASSLYSQGPGGYTF
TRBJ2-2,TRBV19,CASSIRAANTGELFF
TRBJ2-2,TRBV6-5,CASRTDSTIGELFF